A selection of T cell receptor beta chains follows, all from one sample in a study of OX40 agonist ivuxolimab in advanced cancers. Here immunoSEQ multiplex PCR was the method, and the copy in TCRdb shows in-frame clones only, minus some. Here the sample spans approximately 82,000 clones, around 92% being singletons. Specimen: CD4+ or CD8+ T cells sorted from blood, collected in a trial of the OX40 agonist ivuxolimab. Source of these receptors: an adult with an advanced solid tumor such as melanoma, head and neck, liver or kidney cancer. The CDR3 runs from the conserved cysteine through the conserved F or W. The D gene is left open where the match is weak. Only some rows state a clone size, as once, few, many or a class for expanded clones.

NA | TRBJ2-5 | 15 | NA | TRBV5-1 | TGCGCCAGCAGCTTCTTGGGGTCCCCCGAAGAGACCCAGTACTTC | CASSFLGSPEETQYF
NA | TRBJ2-7 | 14 | NA | TRBV2 | TGTGCCAGCAGTCTAGCCCCCCCTGCCCACGAGCAGTACTTC | CASSLAPPAHEQYF
NA | TRBJ2-3 | 15 | NA | TRBV6-5 | TGTGCCAGCAGTCTCGGACTACCTGGGTCCGATACGCAGTATTTT | CASSLGLPGSDTQYF
NA | TRBJ1-3 | 16 | NA | TRBV15 | TGTGCCACCAGCAGAGATTTAGGAGGATTTGGAAACACCATATATTTT | CATSRDLGGFGNTIYF
NA | TRBJ1-5 | 15 | NA | TRBV9 | TGTGCCAGCAGCGTAGGTGGGCAGGGCAATCAGCCCCAGCATTTT | CASSVGGQGNQPQHF
NA | TRBJ1-5 | 13 | NA | TRBV6-1 | TGTGCCAGCAGTGACAGTCTCAATCAGCCCCAGCATTTT | CASSDSLNQPQHF
NA | TRBJ2-7 | 14 | NA | TRBV27 | TGTGCCAGCCCCATGAAGAATCCCAATTACGAGCAGTACTTC | CASPMKNPNYEQYF
once | TRBJ2-2 | 16 | NA | TRBV7-9 | TGTGCCAGCAGCCCCCCCCTGGACTGGAACACCGGGGAGCTGTTTTTT | CASSPPLDWNTGELFF
NA | TRBJ2-3 | 15 | NA | TRBV6-1 | TGTGCCAGCAGGGTTGTCGGGGGCCACACAGATACGCAGTATTTT | CASRVVGGHTDTQYF
NA | TRBJ1-1 | 15 | NA | TRBV28 | TGTGCCAGCAGTTTATTCTCCGCCCGGGGCACTGAAGCTTTCTTT | CASSLFSARGTEAFF
few | TRBJ1-3 | 13 | NA | TRBV5-1 | TGCGCCAGCAGGAGCGGGACAGGAAACACCATATATTTT | CASRSGTGNTIYF
once | TRBJ1-3 | 16 | NA | TRBV6-6 | TGTGCCAGCCGTGGATCATCTCCTGAGTTTGGAAACACCATATATTTT | CASRGSSPEFGNTIYF
NA | TRBJ2-7 | 16 | TRBD2 | TRBV10-3 | TGTGCCATCAGTGAGGCACCCGGACTAGGCTCCTACGAGCAGTACTTC | CAISEAPGLGSYEQYF
NA | TRBJ1-5 | 17 | NA | TRBV28 | TGTGCCAGCAGCGTTCCTTACAGGTTATATAGCAATCAGCCCCAGCATTTT | CASSVPYRLYSNQPQHF
NA | TRBJ2-7 | 12 | TRBD1 | TRBV28 | TGTGCCAGCAGTTACCGGGACAGAAAACAGTACTTC | CASSYRDRKQYF
few | TRBJ2-5 | 16 | NA | TRBV28 | TGTGCCAGCAGTTCCCCTGATTGGGGCCCCGGAGAGACCCAGTACTTC | CASSSPDWGPGETQYF
NA | TRBJ2-7 | 12 | NA | TRBV6-6 | TGTGCCAGCAGTTACTACCCTGTTGAGCAGTACTTC | CASSYYPVEQYF
NA | TRBJ2-3 | 14 | TRBD2 | TRBV6-1 | TGTGCCAGCAGTGAAGCGGGGGGGACAGATACGCAGTATTTT | CASSEAGGTDTQYF
NA | TRBJ2-2 | 13 | NA | TRBV2 | TGTGCCAGCAGTGAACTCCGGGCCGGGGAGCTGTTTTTT | CASSELRAGELFF
NA | TRBJ1-1 | 12 | NA | TRBV13 | TGTGCCAGCAGCTTCCGTGTGACTGAAGCTTTCTTT | CASSFRVTEAFF
NA | TRBJ2-7 | 14 | NA | TRBV28 | TGTGCCAGCAGGGACCTTTCACGGGGAGACGAGCAGTACTTC | CASRDLSRGDEQYF
NA | TRBJ2-3 | 13 | NA | TRBV6-1 | TGTGCCAGCTCCCTATGGGGGGTGAATACGCAGTATTTT | CASSLWGVNTQYF
NA | TRBJ1-3 | 15 | NA | TRBV7-9 | TGTGCCAGCAGCCGAGAGAGGACAATTGGAAACACCATATATTTT | CASSRERTIGNTIYF
NA | TRBJ1-1 | 11 | NA | TRBV27 | TGTGCCAGCGGGCCAACCACCCAAACTTTCTTT | CASGPTTQTFF
once | TRBJ2-5 | 17 | NA | TRBV15 | TGTGCCACCAGCAGAGATTATGAAGGGGGAAGGTCAGAGACCCAGTACTTC | CATSRDYEGGRSETQYF
NA | TRBJ2-5 | 15 | NA | TRBV21-1 | TGTGCCAGCAGCAAACTTCTCTCTGGTGGCGAGACCCAGTACTTC | CASSKLLSGGETQYF
NA | TRBJ1-5 | 14 | NA | TRBV28 | TGTGCCAGCAGTCCCCCATATAGCAATCAGCCCCAGCATTTT | CASSPPYSNQPQHF
NA | TRBJ1-1 | 15 | NA | TRBV6-1 | TGTGCCAGCAGTGAAATGAGTAGCATGAACACTGAAGCTTTCTTT | CASSEMSSMNTEAFF
NA | TRBJ1-2 | 14 | TRBD1 | TRBV5-1 | TGCGCCAGCAGCGATCCGACAGGGTCCTATGGCTACACCTTC | CASSDPTGSYGYTF
NA | TRBJ2-3 | 15 | NA | TRBV10-3 | TGTGCCATCAGTAGACAGATTCCTAGCACAGATACGCAGTATTTT | CAISRQIPSTDTQYF